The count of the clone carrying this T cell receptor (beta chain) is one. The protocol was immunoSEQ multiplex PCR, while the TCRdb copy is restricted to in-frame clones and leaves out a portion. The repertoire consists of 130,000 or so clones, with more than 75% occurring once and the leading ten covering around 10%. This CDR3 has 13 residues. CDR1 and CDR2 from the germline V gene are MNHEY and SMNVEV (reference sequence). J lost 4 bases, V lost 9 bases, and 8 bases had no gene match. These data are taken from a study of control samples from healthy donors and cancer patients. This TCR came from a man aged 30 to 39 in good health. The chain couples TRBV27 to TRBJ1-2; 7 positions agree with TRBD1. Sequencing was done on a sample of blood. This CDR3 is CASRRDSLYGYTF. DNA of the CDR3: TGTGCCAGTAGAAGGGACAGCCTCTATGGCTACACCTTC.